The source of this TCR beta chain is a study of CD8+CD57+ T cells in acquired aplastic anemia. Study-wide context: Sorted CD4+ and CD8+ cells yielded about 3 ug of DNA on average.

This clonotype was seen many times. The CDR3 spans 14 residues. The V gene lost 2 bases and the J gene lost 14 bases, with 16 bases spanning the gap. Germline-derived CDR1 and CDR2 are LGHNA and YNFKEQ. For CDR3 and TCR beta VDJ profiling, genomic DNA was the template used. TCRdb re-called the reads through MiXCR, storing one row per CDR3 protein. The sample includes around 170,000 distinct CDR3 sequences, around 47% of them seen just once. It was patients with CD8+CD57+ cell expansion by flow cytometry who were chosen for sequencing. The receptor comes from a human donor with aplastic anemia. The sequencing sample was made of sorted CD4+, CD8+, or CD8+CD57+ T cells (not recorded which) from PBMCs. The chain is built from TRBV4-2 and TRBJ1-6, with no clear D. The CDR3 nucleotides are TGTGCCAGCAGCCAATATGGCCGCCGGAGAGCCCTCCACTTT. This gives the protein CASSQYGRRRALHF.